This TCR beta chain was sequenced for a study of T cell responses to AZD1222 COVID-19 vaccine. General observations from the study: Females outnumbered males among donors, who were mostly white British; clonal diversity was possibly underestimated. Spike-specific TCR breadth and depth went up after people got two AZD1222 doses. Regions left unmutated in variants are reportedly the target of nearly half of spike-specific TCRs.

On this clone itself: What it binds is not known.

The method was immunoSEQ multiplex PCR; TCRdb's version includes in-frame clones alone and lacks a portion of them. The repertoire includes approximately 52,000 clones, approximately 90% of them detected once, and 2% to 3% sits in the top ten. The V gene lost 8 bases and the J gene lost 4 bases, with 17 bases spanning the gap. The CDR3 has 14 residues. Germline V gives CDR1 SEHNR, CDR2 FQNEAQ (reference sequence). Sequenced here: peripheral blood, sampled 28 days after the second AZD1222 dose. The TCR comes from an adult who received the AZD1222 COVID-19 vaccine. The rearrangement joins TRBV7-9 to TRBJ1-1, with D maybe TRBD1 (5 bases). CDR3 in amino acids: CASQLGGARTEAFF. The CDR3 coding sequence is TGTGCCAGCCAGCTTGGCGGGGCCCGCACTGAAGCTTTCTTT.